This T cell receptor (beta chain) was sequenced during a study of breast tumors, draining lymph nodes, adjacent tissues (TCRdb year 2016). At the level of the whole study: The study compared TCR beta repertoires across tumor, adjacent nontumor tissue and axillary lymph nodes from breast cancer patients. The study aimed to assess the relationships and possible T-cell exchange between tumor, surrounding tissue and draining lymph node repertoires in human breast cancer.

For sequencing, an Illumina HiSeq 2000 was employed. Multiplex PCR amplification was used to build the TCR beta chain libraries. The amplified TCR beta chain products were analyzed by high-throughput sequencing. TCRdb cleaned the public reads at Q25 with fastp, built clones with MiXCR and kept in-frame beta chains. Records with the same CDR3 protein are collapsed into one entry carrying the most frequent genes and DNA. The sample profile shows 13,000 or so distinct CDR3 sequences; over 45% of them were found once. The leading ten clones occupy about two fifths of the sample. Worth noting for this clonotype: No cognate antigen has been identified for it. One base away there is no much larger clone; base qualities are not given.

Paper-wide results and their limitations: The conclusion that tumor T cells originate in lymph nodes was presented as consistent with a hypothesis rather than as directly demonstrated. T-cell repertoire diversity in tumors was found to be lower than in lymph nodes but higher than in nontumor tissue, and preferential V and J gene usage was observed. The similarity between tumor and nontumor tissue repertoires was significantly greater in luminal-like breast cancer than in basal-like breast cancer. The data were considered consistent with most tumor T cells being derived from the lymph node and subsequently expanding within tumor tissue.

From a lookup of the germline V gene, CDR1 and CDR2 are SNHLY and FYNNEI. The CDR3 runs 13 residues from the cysteine to the phenylalanine. Only the CDR3 portion is preserved as DNA: 39 bases, with reading frame beginning at the first base. V and J are truncated by 7 bases and 4 bases respectively, leaving an intervening sequence of 8 bases. Adjacent samples consisted of nontumor breast tissue surrounding the tumor. The receptor was derived from a female donor with breast cancer. Some clones in this sample may be carry-over from other donors' samples. The chain joins TRBV2 to TRBJ1-6; the D gene is perhaps TRBD1, on 5 matching bases. The sequenced sample consisted of tumor-adjacent breast tissue. The nucleotide sequence reads as follows: TGTGCCAGCAAGACAGATTATAATTCACCCCTCCACTTT. Translated, it gives CASKTDYNSPLHF.